The clone carrying this TCR beta chain was picked up one time. This record comes from a study of blood T cell repertoires in COVID-19. Across the study: Specimens from acute and convalescent COVID-19 originated in the United States, Italy and Spain. In each case, the material was cDNA or gDNA derived from T cells, B-cell-depleted T cells, or PBMCs.

The V gene's germline CDR1 is SEHNR and CDR2 FQNEAQ (reference sequence). V lost 5 bases and J lost 0, with 10 bases in between. The length of the CDR3 is 14 residues. Here immunoSEQ multiplex PCR was the method, and the copy in TCRdb shows in-frame clones only, minus some. Here the sample spans 150,000 or so clones, 86% being singletons. V gene TRBV7-9 combines with J gene TRBJ1-2; no clear D gene. The TCR comes from a woman in her seventies with acute or convalescent COVID-19. The sequenced material came from peripheral blood. The CDR3 DNA follows: TGTGCCAGCAGCCCCGCCGGGGCTAACTATGGCTACACCTTC. It codes for CASSPAGANYGYTF.